Below are 4 T cell receptor beta chains sequenced from a single sample in a study of cytomegalovirus exposure and HLA in healthy donors. Researchers ran the PCR with 60 Vbeta and 13 Jbeta primers. TCRdb's table, derived via immunoSEQ multiplex PCR, lists solely in-frame clones and lacks some. The profile shows fewer than 140,000 clones, about two thirds of them singletons. Material for sequencing was PBMCs. These receptors were taken from a female donor in good health and CMV-seronegative.

The chain employs TRBV30 and TRBJ1-4; D gene ambiguous. The CDR3 length is 13 residues. V lost 2 bases, J lost 8 bases, and 12 bases lay in between. The germline V gene has CDR1 GTSNPN and CDR2 SVGIG (reference sequence). CDR3: CAWSRGRREKLFF. CDR3 nucleotide sequence: TGTGCCTGGAGTAGAGGGCGGCGGGAAAAACTGTTTTTT.

CDR3 coding DNA: TGTGCCAGCAGTGGGGATAACAGGGGGCTTTACGAGCAGTACTTC. Its protein is CASSGDNRGLYEQYF. The chain is built from TRBV25-1 and TRBJ2-5, with 9 bases identical to TRBD1. The J call may be wrong; the DNA end is better matched by TRBJ2-7. This CDR3 is built from 15 residues. The germline gives CDR1 MGHDK, CDR2 SYGVNS.

This clone occurred a few times. The chain carries TRBV5-5 and TRBJ1-2; D not resolved. Germline V gene lookup returns CDR1 SGHKS and CDR2 YYEKEE (reference sequence). Trimming took 0 bases from V and 6 from J, leaving 12 bases between them. The CDR3 is made up of 14 amino acids. CDR3 sequence reads: CASSLVKPGDGYTF. The DNA for the CDR3 is TGTGCCAGCAGCTTGGTAAAGCCTGGAGATGGCTACACCTTC.

The V and J genes are TRBV7-8 and TRBJ2-7, with a weak D call TRBD2 (6 bases). Trimming shortened V by 5 bases and J by 0 bases, and 17 bases separated the two germline ends. There are 16 residues in the CDR3. Germline V CDR1 and CDR2: SGHVS, FQNEAQ. The CDR3, as DNA: TGTGCCAGCAGCGAATGGGGACTTCTGAGCTCCTACGAGCAGTACTTC. As protein: CASSEWGLLSSYEQYF.